The entry that follows covers one TCR beta chain sequence. There is no known antigen for this receptor. No much larger clone is present one base from it, and per-base qualities are unavailable. Trimming leaves V shorter by 5 bases and J shorter by 6 bases, with the junction holding 19 bases beyond the gene matches. Reading the germline V gene gives CDR1 SGHTA and CDR2 FQGTGA. The CDR3 contains 17 residues, cysteine and valine counted. Only the CDR3 DNA is retained, 51 bases long and in frame from the first base. The protocol used for the library was the immunoSEQ multiplex PCR assay. Deep sequencing of rearranged TCR beta loci, alongside multiparametric flow cytometry, was used to profile T cell repertoires. The table was pulled from immuneACCESS by TCRdb, which kept in-frame rearrangements only. Such tables lose some clones; where checked, under half of the loss comes from unresolved V genes, and the rest has no known cause. The sample profile shows 25,000 to 30,000 clones; 81% of them were found once. The ten largest make up over 30% of the sample.

This sample stems from a study of lymphopenia after photon versus proton radiotherapy (dated by TCRdb to the late 2010s). About the investigation overall: Photon and proton radiation therapy were compared by the study for their immunological effects in patients with gastrointestinal tumors who developed high-grade lymphopenia. The goal of the study was to characterize the differences between the two radiation modalities in how they affect the immune system. The cohort comprised about 22 patients with gastrointestinal tumors who received either photon or proton therapy and then developed lymphopenia. The research as a whole found: Relative stability during treatment was observed in proton-treated patients, whereas loss of naive T cells and TCR diversity and gain of effector/memory populations were observed in photon-treated patients. Across the cohort, among patients who died, a greater drop in TCR diversity after the nadir was inversely correlated with overall survival time. After the lymphocyte count nadir, photon-treated repertoires showed oligoclonal expansion, especially of CD8+ Temra cells, which drove the drop in diversity. The survival association was examined only in patients who died, and the authors described better survival with proton therapy as a possibility, not as a demonstrated result.

This clonotype was sampled from a man between 45 and 60 years old with gastric cancer. The rearrangement combines TRBV7-3 with TRBJ2-7; 7 of the junction bases match TRBD1. The sample in question was peripheral blood, obtained from a patient treated with photon-based radiotherapy. The CDR3 reads as follows: CASSPKDADRYYGEQYV. The nucleotide sequence is given as TGTGCCAGCAGCCCGAAAGATGCGGACAGGTACTACGGCGAGCAGTACGTC.